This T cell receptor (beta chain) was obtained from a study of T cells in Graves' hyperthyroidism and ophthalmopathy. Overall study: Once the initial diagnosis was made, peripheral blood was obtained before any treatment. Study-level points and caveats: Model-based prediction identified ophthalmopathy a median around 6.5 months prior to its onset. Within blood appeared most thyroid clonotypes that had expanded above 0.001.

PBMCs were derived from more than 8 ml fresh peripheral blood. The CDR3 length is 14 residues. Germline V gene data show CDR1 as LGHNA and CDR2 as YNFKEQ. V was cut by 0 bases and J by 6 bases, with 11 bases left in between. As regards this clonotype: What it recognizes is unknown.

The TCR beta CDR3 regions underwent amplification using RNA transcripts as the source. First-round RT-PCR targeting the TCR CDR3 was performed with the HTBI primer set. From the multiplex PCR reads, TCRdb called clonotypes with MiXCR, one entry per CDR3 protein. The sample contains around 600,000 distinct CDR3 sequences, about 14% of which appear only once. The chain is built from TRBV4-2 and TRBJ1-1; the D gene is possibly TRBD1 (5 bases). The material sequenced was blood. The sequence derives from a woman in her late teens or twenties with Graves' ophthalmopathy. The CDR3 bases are TGTGCCAGCAGCCAAGATTGGGGCGCAGCTGAAGCTTTCTTT. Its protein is CASSQDWGAAEAFF.